These 5 T cell receptor beta chains were all obtained from the same sample, sequenced in a study of CD8+ T cells in alopecia areata. RNA was isolated and reverse transcribed to cDNA, the sequencing template. Profiling relied on immunoSEQ multiplex PCR, and the TCRdb table lists in-frame clones only, not all of them. The table lists fewer than 250,000 clones, less than 50% of them singletons. Treatment of the sample: oral pan-JAK inhibitor, 5-10 mg twice daily. This specimen consisted of CD4+ T cells sorted from blood, obtained around week 36, from a patient treated with tofacitinib. The receptors derive from a human donor with alopecia areata.

The chain uses TRBV5-1 and TRBJ2-7; a weak D match, TRBD1 (6 bases). Germline lookup yields CDR1 SGHRS and CDR2 YFSETQ. V shed 0 bases and J shed 6 bases, with 16 bases lying between them. The CDR3 consists of 15 residues. DNA of the CDR3: TGCGCCAGCAGCTTGGGAGTCAGGACAGTGGGCGAGCAGTACTTC. Protein product: CASSLGVRTVGEQYF.

The CDR3 here is CASSPLREFDTGELFF. The CDR3 DNA reads as TGTGCCAGCAGCCCTTTGCGGGAGTTTGACACCGGGGAGCTGTTTTTT. The J gene is TRBJ2-2, the V gene TRBV5-6, with 7 bases matching TRBD2. J was trimmed by 3 bases and V by 4 bases; bases with no gene match: 9. The CDR3 covers 16 residues. The V gene's germline CDR1 is SGHDT and CDR2 YYEEEE.

The genes are TRBV10-3 and TRBJ1-1; 9 bases agree with TRBD1. The V gene end was trimmed by 7 bases and the J gene end by 0 bases; junction bases not matched to a gene: 3. The CDR3 loop spans 14 amino acids. The germline V gene has CDR1 ENHRY and CDR2 SYGVKD. The chain's CDR3 is CAIKGQGMNTEAFF. The CDR3 DNA reads as TGTGCCATCAAAGGACAGGGGATGAACACTGAAGCTTTCTTT.

The chain links TRBV29-1 to TRBJ2-3; 11 bases match TRBD2. Unmatched junction bases numbered 6, after V lost 2 bases and J lost 2 bases. The CDR3 is 16 residues long. Germline loops: CDR1 SQVTM, CDR2 ANQGSEA. The CDR3 protein is CSVESPSGRYTDTQYF. The CDR3 nucleotides are TGCAGCGTTGAATCTCCTAGCGGGAGGTACACAGATACGCAGTATTTT.

This clone was observed a few times. The chain has TRBV7-9 and TRBJ1-5, with D possibly TRBD1 on 6 matching bases. This CDR3 contains 16 residues. Deletions cut 5 bases from V and 0 bases from J, with 14 bases between. From germline, CDR1 is SEHNR and CDR2 FQNEAQ (reference sequence). Here the CDR3 DNA reads TGTGCCAGCAGCCCCGGGTGGGGGCGTAGCAATCAGCCCCAGCATTTT. Its translation is CASSPGWGRSNQPQHF.